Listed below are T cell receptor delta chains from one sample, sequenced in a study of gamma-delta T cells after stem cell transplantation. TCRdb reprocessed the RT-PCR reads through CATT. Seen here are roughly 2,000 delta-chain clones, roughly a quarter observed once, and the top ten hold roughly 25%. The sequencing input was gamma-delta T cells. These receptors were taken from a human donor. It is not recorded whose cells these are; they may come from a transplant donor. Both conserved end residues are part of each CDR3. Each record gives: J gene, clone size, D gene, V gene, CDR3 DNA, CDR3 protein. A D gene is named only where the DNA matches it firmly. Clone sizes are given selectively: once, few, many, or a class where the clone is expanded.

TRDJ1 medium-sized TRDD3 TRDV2 TGTGCCTGTGACAACTTACTGGGGGATACGCGTGTGGACACCGATAAACTCATCTTT CACDNLLGDTRVDTDKLIF
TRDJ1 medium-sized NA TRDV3 TGTGCCTTTAGCGGCTTCTCAGCCTGGGGATACACCGATAAACTCATCTTT CAFSGFSAWGYTDKLIF
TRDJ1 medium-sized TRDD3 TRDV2 TGTGCCTGTGACAAACTGGGGGATACGCGCACCGATAAACTCATCTTT CACDKLGDTRTDKLIF
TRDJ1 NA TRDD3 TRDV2 TGTGCCTGTGACACTGTGGGCCCTCTGGGGGAAGACGACCCGCTCATCTTT CACDTVGPLGEDDPLIF
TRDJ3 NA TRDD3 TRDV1 TGTGCTCTTGGGGAACTCTCCCTAGCCCGGGGGATAGATCGGGAAGCCTGGGACACCCGACAGATGTTTTTC CALGELSLARGIDREAWDTRQMFF
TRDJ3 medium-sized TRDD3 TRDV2 TGTGCCTGTGACGCGGCTTCGAGTACTGGGGGATACACGTGGGACACCCGACAGATGTTTTTC CACDAASSTGGYTWDTRQMFF
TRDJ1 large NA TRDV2 TGTGCCTGTGACACCGTTGGGTACACCGATAAACTCATCTTT CACDTVGYTDKLIF
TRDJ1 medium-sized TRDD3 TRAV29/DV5 TGTGCAGCAATCGTCCTGGGGGAGAGGACTAAACTCATCTTT CAAIVLGERTKLIF
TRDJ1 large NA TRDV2 TGTGCCTGTGACACCCTTGGTTTGTACCCGAACCGGTTCACCGATAAACTCATCTTT CACDTLGLYPNRFTDKLIF
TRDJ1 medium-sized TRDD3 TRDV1 TGTGCTCTTGGGGAGCTCTGGATTTCTGGGGGATACGCAGGGGATAAACTCATCTTT CALGELWISGGYAGDKLIF
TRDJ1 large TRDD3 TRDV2 TGTGCCTGTCTATCTATGGGGGATAACGCACCCACCGATAAACTCATCTTT CACLSMGDNAPTDKLIF
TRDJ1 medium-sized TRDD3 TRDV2 TGTGCCTGTGACCCCGTACTGGGGGCCCCAAACACCGATAAACTCATCTTT CACDPVLGAPNTDKLIF
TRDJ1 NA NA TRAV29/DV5 TGTGCAGCAATGCCCCCTCGAGCCTGGGGACCCTACACCGATAAACTCATCTTT CAAMPPRAWGPYTDKLIF
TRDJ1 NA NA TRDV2 TGTGCCTGTGACACCGTTACGCTTCCGGCCGATAAACTCATCTTT CACDTVTLPADKLIF
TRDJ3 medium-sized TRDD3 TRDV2 TGTGCCTGTGACGTTGTCCTGGGGGATACGCGTAGCTGGGACACCCGACAGATGTTTTTC CACDVVLGDTRSWDTRQMFF
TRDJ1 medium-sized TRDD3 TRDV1 TGTGCTCTTGGGGGCATACCTGGGGGATATTTCATCTTT CALGGIPGGYFIF
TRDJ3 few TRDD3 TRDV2 TGTGCCTGTGACACCTTGGGTGATACAGGAGGTGACTGGGGGATCCGGAGCTCCTGGGACACCCGACAGATGTTTTTC CACDTLGDTGGDWGIRSSWDTRQMFF
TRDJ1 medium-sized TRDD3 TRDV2 TGTGCCTGTGACACCGCCGAAAGGGGGATACGTCACACCGATAAACTCATCTTT CACDTAERGIRHTDKLIF
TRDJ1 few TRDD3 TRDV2 TGTGCCTGTGACACCGTACGGCCGACCGATTTGGGGGATACGCGATCTCTTCGTAAACTCATCTTT CACDTVRPTDLGDTRSLRKLIF
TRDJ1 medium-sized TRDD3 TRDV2 TGTGCCTGTGACCCCCTTGGGGCGTACTGGGGTCCTAACACCGATAAACTCATCTTT CACDPLGAYWGPNTDKLIF
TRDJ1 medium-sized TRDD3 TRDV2 TGTGCCTGTGACGCCATTAAGAGCTGGGGGATTCACACCGATAAACTCATCTTT CACDAIKSWGIHTDKLIF
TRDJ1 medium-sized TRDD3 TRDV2 TGTGCCTGTGACACCTGGGAATCAGATGGGGGACTGAGCCCGTACACCGATAAACTCATCTTT CACDTWESDGGLSPYTDKLIF
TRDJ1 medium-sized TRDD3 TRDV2 TGTGCCTGTGAGGGACTTCTTCTGGGGGATACGCGTAACACCGATAAACTCATCTTT CACEGLLLGDTRNTDKLIF
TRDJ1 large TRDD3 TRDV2 TGTGCCTGTGACACCGTCGGTGGGGGATACGCGGGTAAACTCATCTTT CACDTVGGGYAGKLIF
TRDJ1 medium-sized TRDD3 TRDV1 TGTGCTCTTGGGGAACGGGTTCCTGGTCGGGGTTGGGGGATACTTAACACCGATAAACTCATCTTT CALGERVPGRGWGILNTDKLIF